The 3 T cell receptor beta chains given below trace back to one sample, sequenced in a study of T cell responses to AZD1222 COVID-19 vaccine. TCRdb's table, derived via immunoSEQ multiplex PCR, lists solely in-frame clones and lacks some. The table shows 150,000 or so clones, with 80% to 90% occurring only once. Here the sequenced sample was peripheral blood, taken on day 0 of AZD1222 vaccination. The source of these receptors is an adult in good health.

The chain has TRBV7-2 and TRBJ2-4; D might be TRBD1 (6 bases). The length of the CDR3 is 15 residues. The germline V gene has CDR1 SGHTA and CDR2 FQGNSA. V lost 5 bases to trimming and J lost 2 bases, with 13 bases between them. In DNA form, the CDR3 reads TGTGCCAGCAGCCCGCTCGGACAGACCAAAAACATTCAGTACTTC. This codes for CASSPLGQTKNIQYF. Together with reference TRBV7-2 and TRBJ2-4, the CDR3 gives the full variable domain: GAGVSQSPSNKVTEKGKDVELRCDPISGHTALYWYRQSLGQGLEFLIYFQGNSAPDKSGLPSDRFSAERTGGSVSTLTIQRTQQEDSAVYLCASSPLGQTKNIQYFGAGTRLSVL.

The table lists this clone with a few counts. The V call is TRBV21-1, the J call TRBJ2-7; the D call TRBD2 from the table was never checked on the DNA. TRBV21-1 is an annotated pseudogene. The CDR3 contains 15 residues. In DNA, the CDR3 is TGTGCCAGCACTAAAAGAGGGTATTGGTACTACGAGCAGTACTTC. Amino acids: CASTKRGYWYYEQYF.

The chain recombines TRBV7-2 with TRBJ2-6, with 7 positions matching TRBD1. This CDR3 region has 16 residues. Germline V gene data show CDR1 as SGHTA and CDR2 as FQGNSA. J was trimmed by 2 bases and V by 0 bases; bases with no gene match: 1. This CDR3 reads CASSLAGGAGANVLTF. CDR3 DNA sequence: TGTGCCAGCAGCTTAGCAGGGGGCGCTGGGGCCAACGTCCTGACTTTC.